This T cell receptor beta chain was identified in a study of cytomegalovirus exposure and HLA in healthy donors. CDR1 is LGHNT and CDR2 is FRNRAP in the germline V gene. V shed 5 bases, J shed 3 bases, and the junction held 9 bases outside the gene matches. The CDR3 runs to 15 residues. Only in-frame clones appear in the TCRdb table, and some are missing; sequencing was by immunoSEQ multiplex PCR. The table records some 200,000 clones, 90% to 95% of them present only once. The genes are TRBV12-5 and TRBJ2-5; 7 bases agree with TRBD1. The sequenced material came from PBMCs. This sequence was found in a young woman in good health and CMV-seronegative. The CDR3 region is CASGRKGTAKETQYF. In DNA, the CDR3 is TGTGCTAGTGGTCGGAAAGGGACAGCTAAAGAGACCCAGTACTTC.